A selection of T cell receptor beta chains follows, all from one sample in a study of blood T cell repertoires in COVID-19. This table comes from immunoSEQ multiplex PCR, and its TCRdb copy is limited to in-frame clones, with some not included. This table holds some 380,000 clones, 90% found once. The sample consisted of peripheral blood. The source is a man younger than 30 with active or convalescent COVID-19. The CDR3 runs from the conserved cysteine through the conserved F or W. D genes are given only for firm matches. A row's size may be missing; if present it is once, few, many or a size class.

J gene: TRBJ2-3
CDR3 length: 16
V gene: TRBV7-2
clone size: -
D gene: TRBD2
CDR3 DNA: TGTGCCAGCAGCCAGCGGCTAGCGGGAGTTACAGATACGCAGTATTTT
CDR3 protein: CASSQRLAGVTDTQYF

J gene: TRBJ2-2
CDR3 length: 16
V gene: TRBV18
clone size: once
D gene: -
CDR3 DNA: TGTGCCAGCTCGCGCCCGTGGCAGGGTGAGGCCGGGGAGCTGTTTTTT
CDR3 protein: CASSRPWQGEAGELFF

J gene: TRBJ1-2
CDR3 length: 14
V gene: TRBV3-1/TRBV3-2
clone size: once
D gene: -
CDR3 DNA: TGTGCCAGCAGCCAAGGAGGTGCTAGCTATGGCTACACCTTC
CDR3 protein: CASSQGGASYGYTF

J gene: TRBJ2-4
CDR3 length: 13
V gene: TRBV6-2/TRBV6-3
clone size: -
D gene: -
CDR3 DNA: TGTGCCAGCAGTCCACAGGAAGGGTACATTCAGTACTTC
CDR3 protein: CASSPQEGYIQYF

J gene: TRBJ1-5
CDR3 length: 19
V gene: TRBV6-2/TRBV6-3
clone size: once
D gene: TRBD1
CDR3 DNA: TGTGCCAGCAGTCATGGGACCGGGACAGTACACAATAGCAATCAGCCCCAGCATTTT
CDR3 protein: CASSHGTGTVHNSNQPQHF

J gene: TRBJ1-5
CDR3 length: 14
V gene: TRBV6-5
clone size: few
D gene: TRBD1
CDR3 DNA: TGTGCCAGCAGTTATAGGACAGGGAATCAGCCCCAGCATTTT
CDR3 protein: CASSYRTGNQPQHF

J gene: TRBJ1-1
CDR3 length: 14
V gene: TRBV2
clone size: -
D gene: -
CDR3 DNA: TGTGCCAGCACCGGACGGGGTGGAGGCACTGAAGCTTTCTTT
CDR3 protein: CASTGRGGGTEAFF

J gene: TRBJ2-7
CDR3 length: 16
V gene: TRBV14
clone size: -
D gene: TRBD1
CDR3 DNA: TGTGCCAGCAGCCAAGATCTCGGGACAGGCCCGACGGGGCAGTACTTC
CDR3 protein: CASSQDLGTGPTGQYF

J gene: TRBJ2-7
CDR3 length: 12
V gene: TRBV5-1
clone size: -
D gene: TRBD1
CDR3 DNA: TGCGCCAGCAGCCGGGGACAGGGCGAGCAGTACTTC
CDR3 protein: CASSRGQGEQYF

J gene: TRBJ2-7
CDR3 length: 16
V gene: TRBV7-3
clone size: once
D gene: TRBD2
CDR3 DNA: TGTGCCAGCAGCCAGTCGGTAGCGGGGGGGCCAGTCGAGCAGTACTTC
CDR3 protein: CASSQSVAGGPVEQYF

J gene: TRBJ2-7
CDR3 length: 13
V gene: TRBV12-3/TRBV12-4
clone size: -
D gene: -
CDR3 DNA: TGTGCCAGCAGTTTGGGCAGGTTCTACGAGCAGTACTTC
CDR3 protein: CASSLGRFYEQYF

J gene: TRBJ2-2
CDR3 length: 14
V gene: TRBV6-4
clone size: -
D gene: -
CDR3 DNA: TGTGCCAGCAGGAAGGAGGGATCCGCCGGGGAGCTGTTTTTT
CDR3 protein: CASRKEGSAGELFF

J gene: TRBJ1-4
CDR3 length: 16
V gene: TRBV18
clone size: -
D gene: TRBD1
CDR3 DNA: TGTGCCAGCTCACCTTCACAGGGGGGAACTAATGAAAAACTGTTTTTT
CDR3 protein: CASSPSQGGTNEKLFF

J gene: TRBJ1-1
CDR3 length: 16
V gene: TRBV4-2
clone size: -
D gene: TRBD1
CDR3 DNA: TGTGCCAGCAGCCAAGGCGGGACAGGGATAAACACTGAAGCTTTCTTT
CDR3 protein: CASSQGGTGINTEAFF

J gene: TRBJ2-7
CDR3 length: 12
V gene: TRBV3-1/TRBV3-2
clone size: -
D gene: -
CDR3 DNA: TGTGCCAGCAGCCTCTTGGGCGGGGAGTCGTACTTC
CDR3 protein: CASSLLGGESYF

J gene: TRBJ2-7
CDR3 length: 12
V gene: TRBV25-1
clone size: once
D gene: TRBD1
CDR3 DNA: TGTGCCAGCAGTTGGACAGGGGACGAGCAGTACTTC
CDR3 protein: CASSWTGDEQYF

J gene: TRBJ1-5
CDR3 length: 14
V gene: TRBV4-1
clone size: -
D gene: -
CDR3 DNA: TGCGCCAGCAGCCAAGAACGGAGCAATCAGCCCCAGCATTTT
CDR3 protein: CASSQERSNQPQHF

J gene: TRBJ2-5
CDR3 length: 13
V gene: TRBV18
clone size: -
D gene: -
CDR3 DNA: TGTGCCAGCCAACAGGGCCAAAGCGAGACCCAGTACTTC
CDR3 protein: CASQQGQSETQYF

J gene: TRBJ2-6
CDR3 length: 15
V gene: TRBV28
clone size: -
D gene: TRBD2
CDR3 DNA: TGTGCCAGCAAACGGGGGGGCTCTGGGGCCAACGTCCTGACTTTC
CDR3 protein: CASKRGGSGANVLTF

J gene: TRBJ2-1
CDR3 length: 14
V gene: TRBV9
clone size: -
D gene: TRBD1
CDR3 DNA: TGTGCCAGCAGCGCACAGGGGGCTAACAATGAGCAGTTCTTC
CDR3 protein: CASSAQGANNEQFF

J gene: TRBJ2-7
CDR3 length: 14
V gene: TRBV15
clone size: -
D gene: TRBD2
CDR3 DNA: TGTGCCACCAGCAGAAGACCCACGGGAGGCGAGCAGTACTTC
CDR3 protein: CATSRRPTGGEQYF

J gene: TRBJ1-1
CDR3 length: 17
V gene: TRBV4-1
clone size: -
D gene: TRBD1
CDR3 DNA: TGCGCCAGCAGCCTCCATCGGGGGGGACAGGGATCCACTGAAGCTTTCTTT
CDR3 protein: CASSLHRGGQGSTEAFF